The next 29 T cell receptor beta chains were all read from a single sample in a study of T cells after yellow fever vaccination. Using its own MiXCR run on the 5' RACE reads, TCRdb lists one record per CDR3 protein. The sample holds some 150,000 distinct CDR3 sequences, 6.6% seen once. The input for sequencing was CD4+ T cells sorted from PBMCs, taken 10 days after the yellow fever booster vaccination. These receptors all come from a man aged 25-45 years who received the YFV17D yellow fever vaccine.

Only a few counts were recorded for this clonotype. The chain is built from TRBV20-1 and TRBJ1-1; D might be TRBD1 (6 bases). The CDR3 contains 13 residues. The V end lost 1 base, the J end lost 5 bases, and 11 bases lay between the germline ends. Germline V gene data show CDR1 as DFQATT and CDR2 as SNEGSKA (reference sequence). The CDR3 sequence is CSARVGGATEAFF. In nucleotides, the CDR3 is TGCAGTGCTAGAGTGGGGGGGGCGACTGAAGCTTTCTTT.

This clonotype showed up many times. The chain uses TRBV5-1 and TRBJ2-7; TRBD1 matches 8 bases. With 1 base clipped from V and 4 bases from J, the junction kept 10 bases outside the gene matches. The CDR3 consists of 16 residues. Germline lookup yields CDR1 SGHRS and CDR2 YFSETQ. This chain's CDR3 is CASSLIKGQGSYEQYF. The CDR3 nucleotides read TGCGCCAGCAGCTTGATAAAAGGACAGGGATCGTACGAGCAGTACTTC.

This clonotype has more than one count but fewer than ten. CDR3 region: CAWSHRVGQPQHF. The CDR3 bases are TGTGCCTGGAGTCACAGGGTAGGGCAGCCCCAGCATTTT. This rearrangement joins TRBV30 to TRBJ1-5; possible D gene TRBD1, 6 bases. From germline, CDR1 is GTSNPN and CDR2 SVGIG (reference sequence). Trimming pared 2 bases from V and 7 bases from J, leaving 12 bases between. This CDR3 has 13 amino acids.

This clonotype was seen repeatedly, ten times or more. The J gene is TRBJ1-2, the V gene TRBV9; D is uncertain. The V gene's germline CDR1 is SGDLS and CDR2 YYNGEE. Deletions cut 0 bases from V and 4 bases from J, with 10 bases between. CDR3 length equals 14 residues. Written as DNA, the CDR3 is TGTGCCAGCAGCGTAGCTCCGGTGGGCTATGGCTACACCTTC. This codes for CASSVAPVGYGYTF.

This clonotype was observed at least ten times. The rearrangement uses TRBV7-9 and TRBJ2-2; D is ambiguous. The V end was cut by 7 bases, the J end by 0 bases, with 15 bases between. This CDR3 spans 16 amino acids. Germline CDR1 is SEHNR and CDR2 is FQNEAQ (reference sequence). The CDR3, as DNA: TGTGCCAGCACCTTTGGCAGATTGACGAACACCGGGGAGCTGTTTTTT. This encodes CASTFGRLTNTGELFF. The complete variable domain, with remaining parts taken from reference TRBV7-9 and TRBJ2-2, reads DTGVSQNPRHKITKRGQNVTFRCDPISEHNRLYWYRQTLGQGPEFLTYFQNEAQLEKSRLLSDRFSAERPKGSFSTLEIQRTEQGDSAMYLCASTFGRLTNTGELFFGEGSRLTVL.

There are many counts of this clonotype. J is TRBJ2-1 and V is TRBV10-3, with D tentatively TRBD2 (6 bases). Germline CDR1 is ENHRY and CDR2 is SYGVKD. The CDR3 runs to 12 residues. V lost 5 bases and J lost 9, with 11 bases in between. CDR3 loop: CAISWGVSEQFF. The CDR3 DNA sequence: TGTGCCATCAGTTGGGGGGTTAGTGAGCAGTTCTTC.

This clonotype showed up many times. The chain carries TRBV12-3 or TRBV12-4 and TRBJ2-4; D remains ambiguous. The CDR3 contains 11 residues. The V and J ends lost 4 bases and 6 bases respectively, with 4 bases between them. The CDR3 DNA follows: TGTGCCAGCAGTTCCACAAACATTCAGTACTTC. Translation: CASSSTNIQYF.

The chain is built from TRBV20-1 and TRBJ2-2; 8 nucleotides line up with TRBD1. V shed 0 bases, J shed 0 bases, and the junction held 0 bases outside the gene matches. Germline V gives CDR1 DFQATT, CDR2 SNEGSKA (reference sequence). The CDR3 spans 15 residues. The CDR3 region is CSAREDRANTGELFF. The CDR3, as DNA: TGCAGTGCTAGAGAGGACAGGGCGAACACCGGGGAGCTGTTTTTT.

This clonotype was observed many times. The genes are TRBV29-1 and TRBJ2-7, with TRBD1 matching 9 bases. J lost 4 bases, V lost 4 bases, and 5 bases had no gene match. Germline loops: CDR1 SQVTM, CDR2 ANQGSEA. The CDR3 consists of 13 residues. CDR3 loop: CSVGTGGVYEQYF. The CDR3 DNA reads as TGCAGCGTTGGCACAGGGGGCGTTTACGAGCAGTACTTC.

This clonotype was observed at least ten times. The chain's CDR3 is CATSDFRDIEETQYF. CDR3 sequence (DNA): TGTGCCACCAGTGATTTCCGGGACATAGAAGAGACCCAGTACTTC. V and J are TRBV24-1 and TRBJ2-5; weak D call: TRBD1 (6 bases). V was pared by 1 base and J by 3 bases, with 11 bases between. The CDR3 has 15 amino acids. Germline loops: CDR1 KGHDR, CDR2 SFDVKD.

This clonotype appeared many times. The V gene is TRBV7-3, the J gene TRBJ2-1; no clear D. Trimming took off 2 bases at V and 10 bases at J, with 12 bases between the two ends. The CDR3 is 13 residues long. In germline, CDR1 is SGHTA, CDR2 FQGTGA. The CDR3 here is CASSLGVGQEQFF. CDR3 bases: TGTGCCAGCAGCTTAGGAGTAGGGCAGGAGCAGTTCTTC.

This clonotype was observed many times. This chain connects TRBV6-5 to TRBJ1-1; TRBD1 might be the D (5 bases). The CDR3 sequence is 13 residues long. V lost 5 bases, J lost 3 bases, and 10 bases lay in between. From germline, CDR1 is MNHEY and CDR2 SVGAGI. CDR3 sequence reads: CASSPVGDTEAFF. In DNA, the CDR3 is TGTGCCAGCAGTCCGGTAGGGGACACTGAAGCTTTCTTT.

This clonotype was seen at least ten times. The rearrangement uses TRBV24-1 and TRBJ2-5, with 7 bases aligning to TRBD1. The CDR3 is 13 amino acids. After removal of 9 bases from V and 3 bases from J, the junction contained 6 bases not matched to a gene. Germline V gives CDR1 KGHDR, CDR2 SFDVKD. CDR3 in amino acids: CATSTTGKETQYF. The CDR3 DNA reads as TGTGCCACCTCTACGACAGGGAAAGAGACCCAGTACTTC.

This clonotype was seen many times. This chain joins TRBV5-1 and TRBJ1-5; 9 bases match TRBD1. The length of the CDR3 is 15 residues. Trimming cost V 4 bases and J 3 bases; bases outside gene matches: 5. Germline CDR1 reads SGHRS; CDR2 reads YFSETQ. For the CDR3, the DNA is TGCGCCAGCAGCCGGACAGGGGCCTACAATCAGCCCCAGCATTTT. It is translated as CASSRTGAYNQPQHF.

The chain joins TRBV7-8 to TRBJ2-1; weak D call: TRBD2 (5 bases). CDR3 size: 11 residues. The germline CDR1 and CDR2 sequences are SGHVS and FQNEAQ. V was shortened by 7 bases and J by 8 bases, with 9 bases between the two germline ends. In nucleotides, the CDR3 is TGTGCCAGCATGGTGGACTATGAGCAGTTCTTC. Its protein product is CASMVDYEQFF.

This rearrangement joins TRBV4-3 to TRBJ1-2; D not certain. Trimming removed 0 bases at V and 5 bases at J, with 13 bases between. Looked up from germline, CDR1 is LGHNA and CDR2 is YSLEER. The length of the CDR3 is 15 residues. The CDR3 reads CASSQEPGKRYGYTF. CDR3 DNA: TGCGCCAGCAGCCAAGAGCCGGGAAAAAGATATGGCTACACCTTC.

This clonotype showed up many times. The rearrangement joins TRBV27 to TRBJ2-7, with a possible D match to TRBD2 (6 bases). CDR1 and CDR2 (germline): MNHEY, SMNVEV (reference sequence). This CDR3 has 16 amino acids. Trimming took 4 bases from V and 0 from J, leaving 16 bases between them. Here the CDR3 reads CASSSQGTLTSYEQYF. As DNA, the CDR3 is TGTGCCAGCAGTTCACAAGGGACTCTCACCTCCTACGAGCAGTACTTC.

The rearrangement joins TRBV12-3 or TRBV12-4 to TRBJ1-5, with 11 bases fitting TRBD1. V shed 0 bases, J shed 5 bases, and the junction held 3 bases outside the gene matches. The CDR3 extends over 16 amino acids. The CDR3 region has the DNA TGTGCCAGCAGTTTAGCCGGGACAGGGGGTTATCAGCCCCAGCATTTT. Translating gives CASSLAGTGGYQPQHF.

The CDR3 reads CAWSTGRQPQHF. The CDR3 DNA sequence: TGTGCCTGGAGTACAGGGCGGCAGCCCCAGCATTTT. The gene calls are TRBV30 and TRBJ1-5; D is perhaps TRBD1 (6 bases). The germline CDR1 and CDR2 sequences are GTSNPN and SVGIG (reference sequence). The length of the CDR3 is 12 residues. Trimming stripped 2 bases from V and 7 bases from J, with 9 bases between. Using reference TRBV30 and TRBJ1-5 for the parts outside the CDR3, the full variable domain is SQTIHQWPATLVQPVGSPLSLECTVEGTSNPNLYWYRQAAGRGLQLLFYSVGIGQISSEVPQNLSASRPQDRQFILSSKKLLLSDSGFYLCAWSTGRQPQHFGDGTRLSIL.

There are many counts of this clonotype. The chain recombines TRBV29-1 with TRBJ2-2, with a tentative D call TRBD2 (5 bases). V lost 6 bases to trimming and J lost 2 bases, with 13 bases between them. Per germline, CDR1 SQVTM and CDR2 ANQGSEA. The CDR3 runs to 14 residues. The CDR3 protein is CSVLPGSNTGELFF. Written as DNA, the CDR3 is TGCAGCGTCCTACCGGGGAGCAACACCGGGGAGCTGTTTTTT.

In DNA, the CDR3 is TGTGCCAGCAGTTACTCGAACGGGGTGGGTGGCTACACCTTC. This gives the protein CASSYSNGVGGYTF. The rearrangement uses TRBV6-5 and TRBJ1-2; D ambiguous. Germline V gives CDR1 MNHEY, CDR2 SVGAGI. CDR3 length: 14 amino acids. With 0 bases removed from V and 7 bases from J, the gap between germline ends came to 12 bases.

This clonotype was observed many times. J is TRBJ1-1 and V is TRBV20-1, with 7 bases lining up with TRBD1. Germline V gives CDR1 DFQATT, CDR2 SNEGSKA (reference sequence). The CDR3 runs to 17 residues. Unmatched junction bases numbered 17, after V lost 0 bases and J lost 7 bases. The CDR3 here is CSARDRSGKGAMIEAFF. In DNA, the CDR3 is TGCAGTGCTAGAGATCGATCAGGAAAGGGGGCGATGATTGAAGCTTTCTTT.

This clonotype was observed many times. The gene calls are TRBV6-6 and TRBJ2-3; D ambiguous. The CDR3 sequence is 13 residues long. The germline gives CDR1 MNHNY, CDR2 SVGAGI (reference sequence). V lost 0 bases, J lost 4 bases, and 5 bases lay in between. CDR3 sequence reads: CASSYSRADTQYF. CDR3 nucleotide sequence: TGTGCCAGCAGTTACTCGCGAGCAGATACGCAGTATTTT.

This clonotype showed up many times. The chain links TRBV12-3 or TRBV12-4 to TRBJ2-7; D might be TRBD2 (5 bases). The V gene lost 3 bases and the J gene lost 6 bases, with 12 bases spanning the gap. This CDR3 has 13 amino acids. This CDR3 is CASSLEVLVEQYF. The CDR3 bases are TGTGCCAGCAGTTTGGAGGTCTTGGTCGAGCAGTACTTC.

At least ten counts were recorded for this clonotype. This chain's CDR3 is CSVNGVTEAFF. CDR3 nucleotide sequence: TGCAGCGTTAACGGGGTCACTGAAGCTTTCTTT. V usage is TRBV29-1 and J usage is TRBJ1-1; D is undetermined. This CDR3 contains 11 residues. CDR1 and CDR2 from the germline V gene are SQVTM and ANQGSEA. Trimming took 5 bases from V and 4 from J, leaving 8 bases between them.

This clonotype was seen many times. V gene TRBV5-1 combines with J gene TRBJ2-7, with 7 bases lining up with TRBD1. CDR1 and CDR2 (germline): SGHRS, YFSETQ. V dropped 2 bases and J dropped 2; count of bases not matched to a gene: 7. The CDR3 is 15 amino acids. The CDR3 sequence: CASSLRQGRAYEQYF. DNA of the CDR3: TGCGCCAGCAGCTTAAGACAGGGTAGGGCCTACGAGCAGTACTTC.

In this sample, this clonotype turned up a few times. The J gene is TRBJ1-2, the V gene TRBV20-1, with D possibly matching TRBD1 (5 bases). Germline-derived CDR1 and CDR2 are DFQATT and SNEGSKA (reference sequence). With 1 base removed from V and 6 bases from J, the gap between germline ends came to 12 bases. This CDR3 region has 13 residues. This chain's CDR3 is CSARGQLVHGYTF. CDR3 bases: TGCAGTGCTAGAGGACAGCTTGTACATGGCTACACCTTC.

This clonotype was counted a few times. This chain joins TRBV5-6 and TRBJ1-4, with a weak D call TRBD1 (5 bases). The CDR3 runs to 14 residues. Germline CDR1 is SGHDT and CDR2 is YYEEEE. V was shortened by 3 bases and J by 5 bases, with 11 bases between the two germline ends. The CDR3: CASSYGRVNEKLFF. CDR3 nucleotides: TGTGCCAGCAGCTATGGCAGGGTGAATGAAAAACTGTTTTTT. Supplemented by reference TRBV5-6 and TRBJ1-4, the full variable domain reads DAGVTQSPTHLIKTRGQQVTLRCSPKSGHDTVSWYQQALGQGPQFIFQYYEEEERQRGNFPDRFSGHQFPNYSSELNVNALLLGDSALYLCASSYGRVNEKLFFGSGTQLSVL.

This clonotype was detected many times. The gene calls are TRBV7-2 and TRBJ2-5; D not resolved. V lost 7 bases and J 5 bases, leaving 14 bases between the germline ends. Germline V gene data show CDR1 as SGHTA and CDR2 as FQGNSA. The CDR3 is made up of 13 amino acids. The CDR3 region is CASKGSLGETQYF. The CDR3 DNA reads TGTGCCAGCAAGGGCAGCCTTGGGGAGACCCAGTACTTC. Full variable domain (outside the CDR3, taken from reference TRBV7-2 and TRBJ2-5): GAGVSQSPSNKVTEKGKDVELRCDPISGHTALYWYRQSLGQGLEFLIYFQGNSAPDKSGLPSDRFSAERTGGSVSTLTIQRTQQEDSAVYLCASKGSLGETQYFGPGTRLLVL.